The 28 T cell receptor beta chains in this list originate from one sample, sequenced in a study of blood T cells in healthy people across ages. With a J-beta primer mix and a sample-barcoded 5' primer, a second PCR ran 7 to 11 cycles. TCRdb used MiXCR to reprocess the 5' RACE reads, holding one entry per CDR3 protein. The sample has approximately 680,000 distinct CDR3 sequences, roughly 32% seen once. The source material was blood. These receptors all come from a woman aged 80 or older in good health.

This clonotype was observed at least ten times. The chain is built from TRBV15 and TRBJ1-2, with 8 bases lining up with TRBD1. The CDR3 is made up of 12 amino acids. In germline, CDR1 is LNHNV, CDR2 YYDKDF (reference sequence). J was trimmed by 6 bases and V by 5 bases; bases with no gene match: 2. CDR3 DNA sequence: TGTGCCACCAGCGGGGACAGGAATGGCTACACCTTC. Protein: CATSGDRNGYTF.

CDR3 sequence: CSAPTPGRDTEAFF. DNA for the CDR3: TGCAGTGCCCCTACCCCAGGGAGGGACACTGAAGCTTTCTTT. The rearrangement links TRBV20-1 to TRBJ1-1; D may be TRBD1 (5 bases). Trimming cost V 6 bases and J 3 bases, with 17 bases left between them. This CDR3 comprises 14 residues. Germline V CDR1 and CDR2: DFQATT, SNEGSKA (reference sequence).

A word on this clonotype: A much larger clone lies a single base off, so this may be a read error. The chain employs TRBV19 and TRBJ2-5; D gene ambiguous. Germline CDR1 and CDR2: LNHDA and SQIVND (reference sequence). The CDR3 length is 13 residues. V was shortened by 7 bases and J by 2 bases, with 11 bases between the two germline ends. The CDR3 sequence is CASKKHLQETQYF. The DNA for the CDR3 is TGTGCCAGTAAGAAACACCTACAAGAGACCCAGTACTTC.

Many counts were recorded for this clonotype. V is TRBV9 and J is TRBJ2-1, with 8 nucleotides matching TRBD2. After removal of 2 bases from V and 6 bases from J, the junction contained 10 bases not matched to a gene. CDR3 size: 16 residues. The germline CDR1 and CDR2 sequences are SGDLS and YYNGEE. CDR3 coding DNA: TGTGCCAGCAGCGTTGGGGGAGCGGGGGCCACCAATGAGCAGTTCTTC. It codes for CASSVGGAGATNEQFF.

V gene TRBV5-1 combines with J gene TRBJ1-1; maybe TRBD1 (6 bases). This CDR3 has 15 amino acids. Germline lookup yields CDR1 SGHRS and CDR2 YFSETQ. Trimming shortened V by 6 bases and J by 4 bases, and 19 bases separated the two germline ends. The CDR3 loop is CASTLGGLLGTEAFF. In DNA form, the CDR3 reads TGCGCCAGCACCCTAGGGGGGCTACTGGGCACTGAAGCTTTCTTT.

On this clonotype itself: A much larger clonotype is one base distant, so this may be a read error. This chain links TRBV2 with TRBJ1-6; the D is unclear. CDR3 length equals 14 residues. V lost 6 bases and J lost 15, with 21 bases in between. The germline CDR1 and CDR2 sequences are SNHLY and FYNNEI. The chain's CDR3 is CASRDPIIISGLHF. CDR3 DNA sequence: TGTGCCAGCAGGGATCCGATAATCATCTCGGGCCTCCACTTT.

Many counts were recorded for this clonotype. The chain carries TRBV4-3 and TRBJ2-5, with 10 bases that match TRBD2. With V trimmed by 4 bases and J by 4 bases, 21 bases remained unmatched. CDR3 length: 20 amino acids. Per the germline V gene, CDR1 is LGHNA and CDR2 is YSLEER. CDR3 loop: CASSLPSTSGATPYLETQYF. The CDR3, as DNA: TGCGCCAGCAGCCTCCCGAGCACTAGCGGGGCCACCCCCTACCTAGAGACCCAGTACTTC.

This clonotype has more than one count but fewer than ten. The chain recombines TRBV6-5 with TRBJ1-4, with D perhaps matching TRBD1 (5 bases). There are 15 residues in the CDR3. Trimming pared 2 bases from V and 10 bases from J, leaving 17 bases between. CDR1 is MNHEY and CDR2 is SVGAGI in the germline V gene. The DNA for the CDR3 is TGTGCCAGCAGTTACCAGAACAGGCGGGAAGGAAAACTGTTTTTT. Its protein is CASSYQNRREGKLFF.

Points on this clonotype: Lacking the conserved final phenylalanine or tryptophan, this CDR3 likely reflects a read error. It is unclear where the CDR3 begins or ends on the DNA, so no DNA is shown, and the CDR3 is as TCRdb lists it. The chain joins TRBV10-3 to TRBJ2-1; whether TRBD1, the table's D call, matches the DNA was not checked. The CDR3 spans 17 residues, counting both ends. Germline values: CDR1 ENHRY, CDR2 SYGVKD. This chain's CDR3 is CAISDPKAGSGGNTFGS.

This clonotype was observed many times. The gene calls are TRBV4-2 and TRBJ2-4; TRBD1 is a possible D gene (6 bases). The V and J ends lost 0 bases and 7 bases respectively, with 13 bases between them. CDR3 length equals 15 residues. In germline, CDR1 is LGHNA, CDR2 YNFKEQ. CDR3 sequence (DNA): TGTGCCAGCAGCCAAGATGGAGGTCAGGGGAACATTCAGTACTTC. Translated: CASSQDGGQGNIQYF.

This clonotype has at least ten counts. CDR3 amino acids: CSAKTRGGTANEKLFF. The CDR3 DNA reads as TGCAGCGCAAAGACAAGGGGGGGGACGGCTAATGAAAAACTGTTTTTT. The chain is built from TRBV29-1 and TRBJ1-4; possibly TRBD1 for D (6 bases). The CDR3 has 16 amino acids. Germline CDR1 SQVTM, CDR2 ANQGSEA. The V end lost 7 bases, the J end lost 3 bases, and 21 bases lay between the germline ends. Combining the CDR3 with reference TRBV29-1 and TRBJ1-4 gives the whole variable domain SAVISQKPSRDICQRGTSLTIQCQVDSQVTMMFWYRQQPGQSLTLIATANQGSEATYESGFVIDKFPISRPNLTFSTLTVSNMSPEDSSIYLCSAKTRGGTANEKLFFGSGTQLSVL.

The chain recombines TRBV6-2 or TRBV6-3 with TRBJ2-6; D remains ambiguous. The V gene lost 8 bases and the J gene lost 0 bases, with 14 bases spanning the gap. The length of the CDR3 is 16 residues. From germline, CDR1 is MNHEY and CDR2 SVGEGT. CDR3 protein: CASALHQVSGANVLTF. Here the CDR3 DNA reads TGTGCCAGCGCACTTCATCAGGTCTCTGGGGCCAACGTCCTGACTTTC.

This clonotype has ten or more counts. The V call is TRBV29-1, the J call TRBJ2-3; D gene uncertain. Germline CDR1 reads SQVTM; CDR2 reads ANQGSEA. The CDR3 sequence is 11 residues long. Trimming stripped 6 bases from V and 3 bases from J, with 7 bases between. CDR3 bases: TGCAGCGTCCCCGTAACAGATACGCAGTATTTT. Amino acids: CSVPVTDTQYF.

On this clonotype: A read error is possible here, since a much larger clone lies one base away. This rearrangement joins TRBV7-3 to TRBJ2-3; 12 nucleotides line up with TRBD2. The CDR3 contains 16 residues. Germline V gives CDR1 SGHTA, CDR2 FQGTGA. The CDR3 DNA sequence: TGTGCCAGCAACTTATTTGCTAGCGGGGGGGCAGATACGCAGTATTTT. It codes for CASNLFASGGADTQYF.

CDR3 sequence: CASSLNPLGPRPSPLHF. DNA for the CDR3: TGTGCCAGCAGCTTAAATCCCCTCGGCCCACGACCATCACCCCTCCACTTT. The chain employs TRBV7-3 and TRBJ1-6; D gene unclear. There are 17 residues in the CDR3. Per germline, CDR1 SGHTA and CDR2 FQGTGA. V lost 1 base, J lost 10 bases, and 20 bases lay in between.

This clonotype showed up many times. J is TRBJ2-6 and V is TRBV10-3; 8 nucleotides align to TRBD1. The CDR3 sequence is 14 residues long. After removal of 7 bases from V and 2 bases from J, the junction contained 1 base not matched to a gene. Looked up from germline, CDR1 is ENHRY and CDR2 is SYGVKD. In DNA, the CDR3 is TGTGCCATCACAGGGGGCGCTGGGGCCAACGTCCTGACTTTC. It yields the protein CAITGGAGANVLTF.

A word on this clonotype: A much larger clone differs from this one at a single base, so this may be a read error. The genes are TRBV12-3 or TRBV12-4 and TRBJ2-3, with D maybe TRBD1 (5 bases). The CDR3 length is 15 residues. The CDR3 reads CASSFGRLLTGTQYF. Written as DNA, the CDR3 is TGTGCCAGCAGTTTCGGAAGACTTCTCACAGGTACGCAGTATTTT.

This clonotype showed up many times. This chain links TRBV29-1 with TRBJ2-1; TRBD2 matches at 8 bases. The J segment lost 3 bases and the V segment lost 7 bases, leaving 8 bases of the junction unmatched. The CDR3 covers 14 residues. Per germline, CDR1 SQVTM and CDR2 ANQGSEA. The CDR3 nucleotides are TGCAGCGCCCTAACCCGGGGGGGCTACAATGAGCAGTTCTTC. Its translation is CSALTRGGYNEQFF.

V gene TRBV5-1 combines with J gene TRBJ1-4; 8 nucleotides line up with TRBD1. The CDR3 sequence is 16 residues long. CDR1 is SGHRS, CDR2 YFSETQ, per germline. V lost 4 bases, J lost 8 bases, and 13 bases stayed unmatched. The CDR3 spells CASSTGPGQAREKLFF. CDR3 in DNA: TGCGCCAGCAGCACGGGACCGGGACAGGCCCGAGAAAAACTGTTTTTT.

This clonotype was recorded at least ten times. The chain has TRBV5-1 and TRBJ2-7; 8 positions agree with TRBD1. Germline trimming cut 1 base from V and 5 bases from J; bases unmatched to any gene: 11. CDR3 length: 16 residues. Germline loops: CDR1 SGHRS, CDR2 YFSETQ. CDR3 nucleotide sequence: TGCGCCAGCAGCTTGACCCCTGGACAGGGTACCCACGAGCAGTACTTC. This encodes CASSLTPGQGTHEQYF.

This clonotype was seen more than once but under ten times. Since a much larger clone is just one base distant, this may be a read error. J is TRBJ2-1 and V is TRBV15, with 8 bases matching TRBD1. The CDR3 is made up of 15 amino acids. Germline-derived CDR1 and CDR2 are LNHNV and YYDKDF (reference sequence). V shed 3 bases, J shed 13 bases, and the junction held 14 bases outside the gene matches. CDR3 amino acids: CATSRARTGRGAQFF. CDR3 nucleotides: TGTGCCACCAGCAGGGCCCGGACAGGGAGAGGGGCCCAGTTCTTC.

The sample holds many counts of this clonotype. The chain combines TRBV12-3 or TRBV12-4 with TRBJ1-6, with D tentatively TRBD1 (5 bases). V was trimmed by 3 bases and J by 10 bases, leaving 10 bases between them. The CDR3 has 13 amino acids. The CDR3 protein is CASSFGGRSPLHF. DNA for the CDR3: TGTGCCAGCAGTTTCGGGGGGAGGTCACCCCTCCACTTT.

The V call is TRBV10-3, the J call TRBJ2-7; TRBD2 agrees at 12 bases. In germline, CDR1 is ENHRY, CDR2 SYGVKD. The CDR3 covers 15 residues. V dropped 4 bases and J dropped 1; count of bases not matched to a gene: 2. In DNA, the CDR3 is TGTGCCATCAGTGCCGGACTAGCGGGGTCCTACGAGCAGTACTTC. It translates to CAISAGLAGSYEQYF.

This clonotype was seen repeatedly, ten times or more. J is TRBJ1-1 and V is TRBV6-2 or TRBV6-3; D ambiguous. Per germline, CDR1 MNHEY and CDR2 SVGEGT. Trimming removed 8 bases at V and 1 base at J, with 20 bases between. This CDR3 spans 16 amino acids. The CDR3 DNA reads TGTGCCAGCCTTGGACCCCGCGGCCGGACGAACACTGAAGCTTTCTTT. Translated, it gives CASLGPRGRTNTEAFF.

The chain couples TRBV12-3 or TRBV12-4 to TRBJ1-4, with D unresolved. Trimming pared 5 bases from V and 10 bases from J, leaving 11 bases between. The CDR3 length is 12 residues. The CDR3 DNA is TGTGCCAGCAGTGCAGCCGCTGCAAAACTGTTTTTT. It codes for CASSAAAAKLFF.

This clonotype was recorded many times. An end of the junction differs from the germline gene, which may be a read error. V is TRBV10-3 and J is TRBJ2-7; TRBD1 matches 11 bases. The CDR3 runs to 13 residues. From germline, CDR1 is ENHRY and CDR2 SYGVKD. CDR3 in DNA: TGTGCCATCACTCGGACAGGGGGCTACGAGCGGTACTTC. This sequence encodes CAITRTGGYERYF.

In its sample, this clonotype was seen once. This sequence joins TRBV12-3 or TRBV12-4 and TRBJ2-3; the D gene could be TRBD1 or TRBD2 (5 bases each). CDR3 length equals 13 residues. Between the trimmed V and J ends, which lost 6 bases and 11 bases, there was a span of 18 bases. CDR3 bases: TGTGCCAGCAGCAGAGGGACGACAGATGTGCAGTATTTT. Translated, it gives CASSRGTTDVQYF.

This clonotype came up a few times. The genes are TRBV5-1 and TRBJ1-6; D perhaps matches TRBD1 (6 bases). The CDR3 sequence is 14 residues long. Germline V CDR1 and CDR2: SGHRS, YFSETQ. V gave up 5 bases and J gave up 9 bases, with 15 bases separating them. CDR3 in DNA: TGCGCCAGCAGTACGCAACAAGGGGGTTCACCCCTCCACTTT. Its translation: CASSTQQGGSPLHF.